This passage covers 7 T cell receptor beta chains from one sample sequenced in a study of long-term antiretroviral therapy in people with HIV. Samples were assayed with immunoSEQ v3.0 at survey level. Sequenced by immunoSEQ multiplex PCR; TCRdb stores in-frame clones only, minus some. The data show roughly 40,000 clones, around nine tenths seen once. This specimen was unsorted PBMCs, taken just before starting antiretroviral therapy. Receptors were obtained from a woman aged 18 to 35 with HIV.

The J gene is TRBJ2-7, the V gene TRBV13; TRBD1 is a possible D gene (6 bases). V lost 4 bases to trimming and J lost 5 bases, with 12 bases between them. The CDR3 loop spans 13 amino acids. Germline values: CDR1 PRHDT, CDR2 FYEKMQ (reference sequence). CDR3 protein: CASSSSTGNEQYF. The CDR3 region has the DNA TGTGCCAGCAGCTCATCTACAGGGAACGAGCAGTACTTC.

This chain uses TRBV5-4 with TRBJ2-2; 9 nucleotides match TRBD2. The V and J ends lost 4 bases and 0 bases, in that order; junction bases with no gene match: 10. The CDR3 is made up of 18 amino acids. Germline-derived CDR1 and CDR2 are SGHNT and YYREEE (reference sequence). The CDR3 sequence: CASSTRWVAGANTGELFF. As DNA, the CDR3 is TGTGCCAGCAGCACACGGTGGGTAGCGGGAGCGAACACCGGGGAGCTGTTTTTT.

The V gene is TRBV9, the J gene TRBJ2-2, with a tentative D call TRBD1 (6 bases). The V gene lost 2 bases and the J gene lost 7 bases, with 15 bases spanning the gap. Germline CDR1 SGDLS, CDR2 YYNGEE. This CDR3 spans 15 amino acids. CDR3 residues: CASSVLTGAGGELFF. The CDR3 bases are TGTGCCAGCAGCGTGTTGACAGGTGCTGGCGGGGAGCTGTTTTTT.

The chain is built from TRBV5-4 and TRBJ2-1; 10 bases are shared with TRBD2. CDR1 SGHNT and CDR2 YYREEE come from the germline V gene (reference sequence). This CDR3 spans 16 amino acids. V dropped 4 bases and J dropped 0; count of bases not matched to a gene: 4. DNA of the CDR3: TGTGCCAGCAGCGCCCCTAGCGGGAGCTCCTACAATGAGCAGTTCTTC. It is translated as CASSAPSGSSYNEQFF.

This clone was recorded once. The V call is TRBV5-6, the J call TRBJ1-3; 8 nucleotides align to TRBD1. The V gene end was trimmed by 4 bases and the J gene end by 4 bases; junction bases not matched to a gene: 7. This CDR3 comprises 15 residues. Germline lookup yields CDR1 SGHDT and CDR2 YYEEEE. CDR3 residues: CASSASRGRGNTIYF. The CDR3 DNA follows: TGTGCCAGCAGCGCGTCCAGGGGGCGAGGAAACACCATATATTTT.

The chain joins TRBV4-3 to TRBJ2-1; D perhaps matches TRBD2 (5 bases). CDR3 length: 17 residues. The germline gives CDR1 LGHNA, CDR2 YSLEER. Trimming shortened V by 1 base and J by 3 bases, and 16 bases separated the two germline ends. The DNA for the CDR3 is TGCGCCAGCAGCCAAGTTCGTTATGGACTGGACTACAATGAGCAGTTCTTC. It is translated as CASSQVRYGLDYNEQFF.

This chain uses TRBV27 with TRBJ2-7; D gene ambiguous. Germline values: CDR1 MNHEY, CDR2 SMNVEV (reference sequence). The CDR3 spans 11 residues. V was pared by 5 bases and J by 3 bases, with 5 bases between. DNA of the CDR3: TGTGCCAGCAGTGGCTACTACGAGCAGTACTTC. Translation gives CASSGYYEQYF.